This TCR beta chain was captured by sequencing in a study of blood T cell repertoires in COVID-19. Study summary: Samples taken during acute and convalescent COVID-19 were collected in the United States, Italy and Spain.

Study processing details: Amplified reference gene primers provided the basis for estimating nucleated cell counts. Clones were read by immunoSEQ multiplex PCR, and TCRdb kept only the in-frame ones, dropping some. D and trimming were read from the DNA, whereas the V and J calls and clone size are those reported in that table. The sample records about 85,000 clones, about four fifths being singletons. Sequencing was performed on peripheral blood. The clonotype was recovered from a human donor in a cohort sampled during active COVID-19.

The CDR3 region is CASSSPWGTGRASIYGYTF. CDR3 nucleotide sequence: TGTGCCAGCAGTTCCCCTTGGGGGACAGGAAGGGCCTCGATCTATGGCTACACCTTC. This chain links TRBV28 with TRBJ1-2, with 8 bases fitting TRBD1. The V gene end was trimmed by 4 bases and the J gene end by 4 bases; junction bases not matched to a gene: 20. CDR3 size: 19 residues. Germline V gives CDR1 MDHEN, CDR2 SYDVKM.